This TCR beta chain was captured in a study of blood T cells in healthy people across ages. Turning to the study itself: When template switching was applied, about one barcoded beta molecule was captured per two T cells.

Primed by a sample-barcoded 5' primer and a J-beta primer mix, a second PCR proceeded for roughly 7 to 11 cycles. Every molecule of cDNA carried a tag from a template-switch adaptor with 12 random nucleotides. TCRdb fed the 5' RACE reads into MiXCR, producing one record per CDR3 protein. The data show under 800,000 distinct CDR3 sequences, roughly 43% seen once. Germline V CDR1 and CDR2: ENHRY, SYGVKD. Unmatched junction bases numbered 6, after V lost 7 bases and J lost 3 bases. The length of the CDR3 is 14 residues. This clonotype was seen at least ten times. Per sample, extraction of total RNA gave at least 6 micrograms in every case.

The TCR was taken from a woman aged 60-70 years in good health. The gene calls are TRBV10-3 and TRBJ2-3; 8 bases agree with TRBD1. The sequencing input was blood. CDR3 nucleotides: TGTGCCATCACTCCCCAGGGGGCAACAGATACGCAGTATTTT. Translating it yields CAITPQGATDTQYF.